The 27 T cell receptor beta chains reported below all come from one sample, sequenced in a study of vaccination and CD4 T cells after COVID-19. Sequence data for DNA of cultured CD4+ T cells were generated by the Oncomine TCR Beta short-read assay. Using its own MiXCR run on the PCR reads, TCRdb lists one record per CDR3 protein. There are some 16,000 distinct CDR3 sequences in the sample; roughly 75% occur only once, and roughly 9.6% lies in the top ten. The antigens for these receptors are not known. Described treatment: approximately nine-day PBMC culture with coronavirus spike peptide pools or control peptides (ViraFEST assay). The input for sequencing was CD4+ T cells from blood, cultured in vitro, taken after SARS-CoV-2 vaccination. The receptors derive from a human donor who received a COVID-19 vaccine.

The V gene is TRBV19, the J gene TRBJ2-3, with TRBD2 matching over 8 bases. Germline-derived CDR1 and CDR2 are LNHDA and SQIVND (reference sequence). The CDR3 spans 15 residues. Trimming at V came to 1 base and at J to 6 bases, leaving 6 bases not matched to a gene. This CDR3 is CASSIGSGEGDTQYF. CDR3 bases: TGTGCCAGTAGTATAGGTAGCGGGGAGGGGGATACGCAGTATTTT.

The genes are TRBV20-1 and TRBJ1-6, with D perhaps TRBD1 (5 bases). From germline, CDR1 is DFQATT and CDR2 SNEGSKA (reference sequence). Trimming left V 3 bases short and J 10 bases short, with 13 bases between. CDR3 length equals 13 residues. The CDR3 loop is CSARAQANSPLHF. CDR3 DNA sequence: TGCAGTGCTAGGGCACAGGCCAACTCACCCCTCCACTTT.

This chain links TRBV5-6 with TRBJ1-2; 8 bases map to TRBD1. CDR1 and CDR2 (germline): SGHDT, YYEEEE. The CDR3 sequence is 16 residues long. Trimming at V came to 0 bases and at J to 4 bases, leaving 8 bases not matched to a gene. DNA of the CDR3: TGTGCCAGCAGCTTGGACAGGGGGGCGCCAGTCTATGGCTACACCTTC. Translation gives CASSLDRGAPVYGYTF.

The chain links TRBV15 to TRBJ1-2; a weak D match, TRBD1 (5 bases). Per the germline V gene, CDR1 is LNHNV and CDR2 is YYDKDF (reference sequence). V was trimmed by 3 bases and J by 4 bases, leaving 15 bases between them. The CDR3 extends over 15 amino acids. This chain's CDR3 is CATSRDVAGSYGYTF. In nucleotides, the CDR3 is TGTGCCACCAGCAGGGACGTCGCAGGGAGCTATGGCTACACCTTC.

This rearrangement joins TRBV6-1 to TRBJ1-1; D call uncertain. Trimming left V 2 bases short and J 1 base short, with 14 bases between. This CDR3 region has 16 residues. The V gene's germline CDR1 is MNHNS and CDR2 SASEGT. In nucleotides, the CDR3 is TGTGCCAGCAGTGAAAGTAGGGTATTAAGGAACACTGAAGCTTTCTTT. Translating it yields CASSESRVLRNTEAFF.

This chain connects TRBV30 to TRBJ1-2, with TRBD1 matching 11 bases. Germline V gene data show CDR1 as GTSNPN and CDR2 as SVGIG (reference sequence). With 4 bases clipped from V and 5 bases from J, the junction kept 6 bases outside the gene matches. This CDR3 has 14 residues. CDR3 amino acids: CAWKGQGAQYGYTF. CDR3 bases: TGTGCCTGGAAAGGACAGGGGGCCCAATATGGCTACACCTTC.

CDR3 sequence reads: CSASLGGGVGTEAFF. CDR3 bases: TGCAGTGCTAGCCTAGGAGGTGGTGTGGGGACTGAAGCTTTCTTT. The rearrangement joins TRBV20-1 to TRBJ1-1, with D unresolved. The V and J ends lost 3 bases and 5 bases respectively, with 19 bases between them. CDR1 is DFQATT, CDR2 SNEGSKA, per germline (reference sequence). This CDR3 contains 15 residues.

The chain recombines TRBV10-2 with TRBJ1-1, with 7 bases fitting TRBD1. This CDR3 is 15 amino acids long. Per the germline V gene, CDR1 is WSHSY and CDR2 is SAAADI. The ends lost 6 bases at V and 0 bases at J; junction bases unmatched: 7. CDR3 region: CASRLTQGLNTEAFF. CDR3 bases: TGCGCCAGCAGGCTAACACAGGGGTTGAACACTGAAGCTTTCTTT.

This clonotype was observed a few times. J is TRBJ2-1 and V is TRBV20-1; 7 bases are a match to TRBD2. The CDR3 has 16 residues. The V and J ends lost 0 bases and 3 bases, in that order; junction bases with no gene match: 8. Germline V gene sequence: CDR1 DFQATT, CDR2 SNEGSKA (reference sequence). Here the CDR3 reads CSARDPKGTIYNEQFF. Here the CDR3 DNA reads TGCAGTGCTAGAGATCCCAAAGGGACTATCTACAATGAGCAGTTCTTC.

This chain links TRBV14 with TRBJ2-5; no reliable D call. There are 13 residues in the CDR3. Germline-derived CDR1 and CDR2 are SGHDN and FVKESK. V was cut by 5 bases and J by 1 base, with 8 bases left in between. CDR3 coding DNA: TGTGCCAGCAGCTGGACCGTCCAAGAGACCCAGTACTTC. As protein: CASSWTVQETQYF.

The chain uses TRBV18 and TRBJ1-1; D is uncertain. The CDR3 length is 12 residues. Trimming took off 4 bases at V and 2 bases at J, with 5 bases between the two ends. Germline lookup yields CDR1 KGHSH and CDR2 LQKENI. Here the CDR3 DNA reads TGTGCCAGCTCACAGGGAAACACTGAAGCTTTCTTT. Its translation is CASSQGNTEAFF.

The CDR3 region is CASSQGQGAIEAFF. CDR3 sequence (DNA): TGTGCCAGCAGCCAGGGGCAGGGGGCGATTGAAGCTTTCTTT. J is TRBJ1-1 and V is TRBV4-2; 8 bases match TRBD1. Per germline, CDR1 LGHNA and CDR2 YNFKEQ. J lost 7 bases, V lost 3 bases, and 7 bases had no gene match. This CDR3 is 14 amino acids long.

The V and J genes are TRBV19 and TRBJ2-5, with TRBD2 matching 8 bases. The V gene's germline CDR1 is LNHDA and CDR2 SQIVND (reference sequence). With 5 bases clipped from V and 4 bases from J, the junction kept 6 bases outside the gene matches. The CDR3 sequence is 14 residues long. The CDR3 is CASSGGTSIETQYF. The CDR3 DNA is TGTGCCAGTAGTGGGGGGACTAGTATAGAGACCCAGTACTTC.

The chain carries TRBV20-1 and TRBJ2-1; tentative D call: TRBD2 (5 bases). The germline V gene has CDR1 DFQATT and CDR2 SNEGSKA (reference sequence). This CDR3 has 15 residues. Trimming left V 5 bases short and J 2 bases short, with 16 bases between. The CDR3 spells CSAQQGLPPYNEQFF. In DNA, the CDR3 is TGCAGTGCTCAACAAGGACTGCCCCCCTACAATGAGCAGTTCTTC.

This rearrangement joins TRBV15 to TRBJ2-7, with D perhaps TRBD1 (5 bases). Germline values: CDR1 LNHNV, CDR2 YYDKDF (reference sequence). This CDR3 is built from 15 residues. Trimming stripped 3 bases from V and 4 bases from J, with 16 bases between. The CDR3 sequence: CATSRGILGRYEQYF. DNA of the CDR3: TGTGCCACCAGCAGGGGAATCTTGGGGCGTTACGAGCAGTACTTC. Supplemented by reference TRBV15 and TRBJ2-7, the full variable domain reads DAMVIQNPRYQVTQFGKPVTLSCSQTLNHNVMYWYQQKSSQAPKLLFHYYDKDFNNEADTPDNFQSRRPNTSFCFLDIRSPGLGDTAMYLCATSRGILGRYEQYFGPGTRLTVT.

The rearrangement links TRBV9 to TRBJ1-6; D call uncertain. Trimming cost V 2 bases and J 0 bases, with 9 bases left between them. This CDR3 spans 16 amino acids. Germline assignment: CDR1 SGDLS and CDR2 YYNGEE. For the CDR3, the DNA is TGTGCCAGCAGCGTTGGGGATAGCTCCTATAATTCACCCCTCCACTTT. Encoded protein: CASSVGDSSYNSPLHF.

CDR3 coding DNA: TGTGCCTGGAAAACAGAATCGAACTATGGCTACACCTTC. Translation gives CAWKTESNYGYTF. The chain is built from TRBV30 and TRBJ1-2; D unresolved. CDR1 GTSNPN and CDR2 SVGIG come from the germline V gene (reference sequence). The V and J ends lost 4 bases and 2 bases respectively, with 11 bases between them. The CDR3 loop spans 13 amino acids.

CDR3 nucleotide sequence: TGTGCCAGTAACACAATGGGGTGGGGGCAGTCACCCATCTATGGCTACACCTTC. Translated, it gives CASNTMGWGQSPIYGYTF. The chain links TRBV19 to TRBJ1-2, with a possible D match to TRBD1 (6 bases). The CDR3 has 18 amino acids. From germline, CDR1 is LNHDA and CDR2 SQIVND (reference sequence). Trimming pared 7 bases from V and 4 bases from J, leaving 28 bases between.

The rearrangement links TRBV27 to TRBJ1-6, with D perhaps TRBD1 (5 bases). Trimming removed 5 bases at V and 9 bases at J, with 23 bases between. CDR1 is MNHEY and CDR2 is SMNVEV in the germline V gene (reference sequence). This CDR3 contains 17 residues. The CDR3: CASSRGQAGPVGSPLHF. The DNA for the CDR3 is TGTGCCAGCAGTCGTGGTCAGGCGGGGCCCGTTGGTTCACCCCTCCACTTT.

The chain couples TRBV5-1 to TRBJ1-2, with D possibly matching TRBD1 (6 bases). V was cut by 4 bases and J by 2 bases, with 12 bases left in between. The CDR3 covers 14 residues. CDR1 is SGHRS, CDR2 YFSETQ, per germline. The CDR3 bases are TGCGCCAGCAGCCTACAGGGAGCAAACTATGGCTACACCTTC. This translates into CASSLQGANYGYTF.

The V call is TRBV7-2, the J call TRBJ2-5; D gene unclear. Per the germline V gene, CDR1 is SGHTA and CDR2 is FQGNSA. V lost 6 bases, J lost 5 bases, and 16 bases lay in between. The CDR3 is 14 amino acids. CDR3 in DNA: TGTGCCAGCAGTTCCGGGCTTCTAACGGAGACCCAGTACTTC. Protein sequence: CASSSGLLTETQYF.

The gene calls are TRBV18 and TRBJ2-1, with 13 bases matching TRBD2. In germline, CDR1 is KGHSH, CDR2 LQKENI. The CDR3 is 16 residues long. V shed 3 bases, J shed 3 bases, and the junction held 2 bases outside the gene matches. The CDR3 DNA reads TGTGCCAGCTCACCCGGGACTAGCGGGGTCTACAATGAGCAGTTCTTC. It encodes CASSPGTSGVYNEQFF. Variable domain in full (rest from reference TRBV18 and TRBJ2-1): NAGVMQNPRHLVRRRGQEARLRCSPMKGHSHVYWYRQLPEEGLKFMVYLQKENIIDESGMPKERFSAEFPKEGPSILRIQQVVRGDSAAYFCASSPGTSGVYNEQFFGPGTRLTVL.

V is TRBV19 and J is TRBJ2-7, with unresolved D. This CDR3 spans 13 amino acids. Trimming stripped 9 bases from V and 2 bases from J, with 14 bases between. Germline assignment: CDR1 LNHDA and CDR2 SQIVND (reference sequence). The CDR3 DNA is TGTGCCAGCCCCCACGAGTGGACCTACGAGCAGTACTTC. This translates into CASPHEWTYEQYF.

The genes are TRBV24-1 and TRBJ1-2; 9 bases are a match to TRBD1. After removal of 4 bases from V and 10 bases from J, the junction contained 9 bases not matched to a gene. Germline CDR1 and CDR2: KGHDR and SFDVKD. The CDR3 runs to 14 residues. CDR3: CATSDPGQGRNYTF. The CDR3 nucleotides read TGTGCCACCAGTGACCCCGGACAGGGGAGGAACTACACCTTC.

The table lists this clonotype with a few counts. V and J are TRBV20-1 and TRBJ1-5; 7 positions match TRBD1. J lost 4 bases, V lost 5 bases, and 5 bases had no gene match. Germline loops: CDR1 DFQATT, CDR2 SNEGSKA (reference sequence). The CDR3 runs to 13 residues. In DNA form, the CDR3 reads TGCAGTGCTCGAACGGGACAGAATCAGCCCCAGCATTTT. Its protein product is CSARTGQNQPQHF.

The chain links TRBV11-3 to TRBJ1-1; no firm D call. The germline V gene has CDR1 SGHNT and CDR2 YENEEA. The CDR3 spans 15 residues. Between the trimmed V and J ends, which lost 4 bases and 1 base, there was a span of 13 bases. This chain's CDR3 is CASSSVLLRNTEAFF. As DNA, the CDR3 is TGTGCCAGCAGCTCCGTTCTACTACGGAACACTGAAGCTTTCTTT. The full variable domain, its missing parts supplied by reference TRBV11-3 and TRBJ1-1, is EAGVVQSPRYKIIEKKQPVAFWCNPISGHNTLYWYLQNLGQGPELLIRYENEEAVDDSQLPKDRFSAERLKGVDSTLKIQPAELGDSAVYLCASSSVLLRNTEAFFGQGTRLTVV.

This chain links TRBV25-1 with TRBJ1-5, with no clear D. The germline V and J ends were trimmed by 4 bases and 0 bases, with 7 bases remaining between them. Germline CDR1 MGHDK, CDR2 SYGVNS. There are 14 residues in the CDR3. CDR3 amino acids: CASSVSDSNQPQHF. Here the CDR3 DNA reads TGTGCCAGCAGTGTCTCGGATAGCAATCAGCCCCAGCATTTT.